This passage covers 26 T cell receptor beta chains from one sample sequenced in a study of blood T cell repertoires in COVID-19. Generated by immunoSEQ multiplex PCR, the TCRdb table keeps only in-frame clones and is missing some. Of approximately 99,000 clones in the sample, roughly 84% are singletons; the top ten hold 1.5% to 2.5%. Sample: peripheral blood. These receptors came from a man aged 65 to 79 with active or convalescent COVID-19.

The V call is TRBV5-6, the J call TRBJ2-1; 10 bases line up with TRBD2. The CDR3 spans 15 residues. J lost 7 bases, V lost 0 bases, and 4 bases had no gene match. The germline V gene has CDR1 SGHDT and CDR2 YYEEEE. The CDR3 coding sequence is TGTGCCAGCAGCTTGGTTAGCGGGGGGCCGAATGAGCAGTTCTTC. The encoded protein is CASSLVSGGPNEQFF.

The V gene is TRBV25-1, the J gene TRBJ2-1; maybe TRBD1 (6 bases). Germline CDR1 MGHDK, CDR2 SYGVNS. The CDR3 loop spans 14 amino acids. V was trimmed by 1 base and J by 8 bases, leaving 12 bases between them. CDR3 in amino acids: CASSELGTYYEQFF. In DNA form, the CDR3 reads TGTGCCAGCAGTGAATTAGGGACATACTATGAGCAGTTCTTC.

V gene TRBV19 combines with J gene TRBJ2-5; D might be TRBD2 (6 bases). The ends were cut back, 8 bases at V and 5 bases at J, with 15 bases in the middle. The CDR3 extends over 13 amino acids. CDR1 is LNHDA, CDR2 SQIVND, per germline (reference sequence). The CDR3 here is CASSAGSVETQYF. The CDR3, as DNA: TGTGCCAGTTCGGCGGGGAGTGTGGAGACCCAGTACTTC.

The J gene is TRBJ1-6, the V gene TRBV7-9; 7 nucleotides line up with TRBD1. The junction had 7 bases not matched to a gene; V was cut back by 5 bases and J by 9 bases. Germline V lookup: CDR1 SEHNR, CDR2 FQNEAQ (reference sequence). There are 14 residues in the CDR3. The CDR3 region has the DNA TGTGCCAGCAGCCTAACAGGGGTTACTTCACCCCTCCACTTT. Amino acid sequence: CASSLTGVTSPLHF.

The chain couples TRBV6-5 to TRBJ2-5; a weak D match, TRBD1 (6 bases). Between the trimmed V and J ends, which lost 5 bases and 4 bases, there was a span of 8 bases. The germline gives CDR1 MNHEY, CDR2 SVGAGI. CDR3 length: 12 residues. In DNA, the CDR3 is TGTGCCAGCAGTACCAGGGGAGAGACCCAGTACTTC. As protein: CASSTRGETQYF.

For the CDR3, the DNA is TGTGCCAGCAGCTTAGGCAGGGGATTCGTCCAGTACTTC. Translating it yields CASSLGRGFVQYF. The V and J genes are TRBV5-4 and TRBJ2-5; tentative D call: TRBD1 (6 bases). Germline assignment: CDR1 SGHNT and CDR2 YYREEE (reference sequence). The V end lost 2 bases, the J end lost 10 bases, and 15 bases lay between the germline ends. The CDR3 totals 13 residues.

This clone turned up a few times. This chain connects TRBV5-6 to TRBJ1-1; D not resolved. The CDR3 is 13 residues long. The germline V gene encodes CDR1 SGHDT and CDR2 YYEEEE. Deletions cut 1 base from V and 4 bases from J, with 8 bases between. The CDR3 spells CASSLNYLTEAFF. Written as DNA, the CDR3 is TGTGCCAGCAGCTTGAATTATCTCACTGAAGCTTTCTTT.

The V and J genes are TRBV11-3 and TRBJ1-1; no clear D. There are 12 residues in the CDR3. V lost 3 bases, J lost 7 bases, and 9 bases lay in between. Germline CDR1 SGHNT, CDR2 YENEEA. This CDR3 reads CASSFGSGEAFF. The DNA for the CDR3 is TGTGCCAGCAGCTTCGGCAGCGGTGAAGCTTTCTTT.

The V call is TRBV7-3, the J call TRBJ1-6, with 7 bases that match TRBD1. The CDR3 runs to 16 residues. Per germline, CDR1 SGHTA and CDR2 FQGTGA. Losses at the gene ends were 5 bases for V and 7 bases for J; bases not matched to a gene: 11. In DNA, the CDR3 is TGTGCCAGCAGCACCCCTAGACAGGGATCGAATTCACCCCTCCACTTT. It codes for CASSTPRQGSNSPLHF.

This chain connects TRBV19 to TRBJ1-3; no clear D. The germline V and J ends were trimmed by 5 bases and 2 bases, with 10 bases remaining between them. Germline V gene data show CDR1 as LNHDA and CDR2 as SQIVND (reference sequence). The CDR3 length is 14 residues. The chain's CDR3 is CASSVAAAGNTIYF. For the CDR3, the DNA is TGTGCCAGTAGTGTGGCAGCGGCTGGAAACACCATATATTTT.

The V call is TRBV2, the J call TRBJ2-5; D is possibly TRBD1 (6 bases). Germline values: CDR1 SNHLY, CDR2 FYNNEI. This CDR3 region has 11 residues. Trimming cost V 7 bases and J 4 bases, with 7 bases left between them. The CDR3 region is CASKQGETQYF. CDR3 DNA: TGTGCCAGCAAACAGGGAGAGACCCAGTACTTC.

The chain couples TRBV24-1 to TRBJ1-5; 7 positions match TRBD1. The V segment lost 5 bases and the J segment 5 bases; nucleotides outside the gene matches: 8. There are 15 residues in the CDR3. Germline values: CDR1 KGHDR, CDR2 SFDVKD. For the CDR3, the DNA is TGTGCCACCAGTGGGGGGACAGTGGCGGATCAGCCCCAGCATTTT. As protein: CATSGGTVADQPQHF.

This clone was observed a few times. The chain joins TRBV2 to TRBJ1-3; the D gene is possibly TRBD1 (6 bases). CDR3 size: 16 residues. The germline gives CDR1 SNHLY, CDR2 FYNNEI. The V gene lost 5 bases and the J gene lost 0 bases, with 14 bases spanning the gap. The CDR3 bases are TGTGCCAGCAGTTACACAGGGTACGTCTCTGGAAACACCATATATTTT. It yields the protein CASSYTGYVSGNTIYF.

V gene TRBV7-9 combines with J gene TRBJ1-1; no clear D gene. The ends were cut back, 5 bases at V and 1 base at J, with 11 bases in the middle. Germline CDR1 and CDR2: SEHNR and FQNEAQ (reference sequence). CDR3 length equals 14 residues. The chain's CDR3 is CASSPVGWNTEAFF. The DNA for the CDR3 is TGTGCCAGCAGCCCCGTGGGCTGGAACACTGAAGCTTTCTTT.

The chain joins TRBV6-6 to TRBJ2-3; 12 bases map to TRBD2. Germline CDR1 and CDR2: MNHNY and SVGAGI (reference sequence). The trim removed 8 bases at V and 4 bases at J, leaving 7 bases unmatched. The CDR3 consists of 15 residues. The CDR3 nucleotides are TGTGCCAGCGGTACTAGCGGGGGGACCCCAGATACGCAGTATTTT. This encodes CASGTSGGTPDTQYF.

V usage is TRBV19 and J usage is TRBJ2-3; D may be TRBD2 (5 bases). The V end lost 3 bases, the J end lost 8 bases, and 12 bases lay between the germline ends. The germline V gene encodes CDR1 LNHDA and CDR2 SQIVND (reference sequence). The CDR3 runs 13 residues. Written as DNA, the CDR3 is TGTGCCAGTAGTATTTCGAGGGTGGGTACGCAGTATTTT. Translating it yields CASSISRVGTQYF.

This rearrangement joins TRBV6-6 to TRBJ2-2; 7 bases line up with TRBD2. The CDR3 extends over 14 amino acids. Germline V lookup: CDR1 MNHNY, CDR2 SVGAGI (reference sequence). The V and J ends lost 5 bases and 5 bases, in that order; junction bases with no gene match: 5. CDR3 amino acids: CASSPSGVTGELFF. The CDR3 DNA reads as TGTGCCAGCAGTCCAAGCGGGGTAACCGGGGAGCTGTTTTTT.

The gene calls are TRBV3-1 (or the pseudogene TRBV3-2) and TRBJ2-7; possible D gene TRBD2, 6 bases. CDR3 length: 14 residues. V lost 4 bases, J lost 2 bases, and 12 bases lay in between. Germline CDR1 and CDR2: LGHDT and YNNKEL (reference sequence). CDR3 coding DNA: TGTGCCAGCAGCCCACGCGGGGCCGCCTACGAGCAGTACTTC. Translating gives CASSPRGAAYEQYF.

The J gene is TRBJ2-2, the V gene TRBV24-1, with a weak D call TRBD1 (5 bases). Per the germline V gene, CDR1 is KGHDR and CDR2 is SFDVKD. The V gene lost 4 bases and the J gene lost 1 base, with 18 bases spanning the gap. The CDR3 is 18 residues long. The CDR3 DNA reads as TGTGCCACCAGTGACCCCCTTAAACGGCAGGGGAACACCGGGGAGCTGTTTTTT. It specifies CATSDPLKRQGNTGELFF.

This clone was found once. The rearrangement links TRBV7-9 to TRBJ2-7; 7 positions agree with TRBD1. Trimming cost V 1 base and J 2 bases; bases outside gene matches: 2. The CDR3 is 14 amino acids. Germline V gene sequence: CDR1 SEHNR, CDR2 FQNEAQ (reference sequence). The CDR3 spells CASSLGGTAYEQYF. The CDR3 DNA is TGTGCCAGCAGCTTAGGGGGGACAGCCTACGAGCAGTACTTC.

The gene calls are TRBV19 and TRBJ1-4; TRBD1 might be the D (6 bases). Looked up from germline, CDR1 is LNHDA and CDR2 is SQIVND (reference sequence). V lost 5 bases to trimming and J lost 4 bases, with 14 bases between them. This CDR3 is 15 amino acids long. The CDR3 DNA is TGTGCCAGTAGTCCCCGGACAGCTTTTAATGAAAAACTGTTTTTT. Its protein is CASSPRTAFNEKLFF.

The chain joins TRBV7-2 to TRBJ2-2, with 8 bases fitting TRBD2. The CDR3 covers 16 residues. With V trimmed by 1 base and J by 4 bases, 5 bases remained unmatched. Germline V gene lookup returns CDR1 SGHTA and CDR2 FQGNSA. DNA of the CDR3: TGTGCCAGCAGCTTAGAAGCGGGGGCATTCACCGGGGAGCTGTTTTTT. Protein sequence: CASSLEAGAFTGELFF. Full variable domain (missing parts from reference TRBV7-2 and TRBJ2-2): GAGVSQSPSNKVTEKGKDVELRCDPISGHTALYWYRQSLGQGLEFLIYFQGNSAPDKSGLPSDRFSAERTGGSVSTLTIQRTQQEDSAVYLCASSLEAGAFTGELFFGEGSRLTVL.

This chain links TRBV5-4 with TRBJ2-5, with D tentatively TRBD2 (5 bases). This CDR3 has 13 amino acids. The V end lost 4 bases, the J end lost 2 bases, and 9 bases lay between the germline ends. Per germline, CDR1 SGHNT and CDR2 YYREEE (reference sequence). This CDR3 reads CASSPDWQETQYF. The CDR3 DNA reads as TGTGCCAGCAGCCCGGACTGGCAAGAGACCCAGTACTTC.

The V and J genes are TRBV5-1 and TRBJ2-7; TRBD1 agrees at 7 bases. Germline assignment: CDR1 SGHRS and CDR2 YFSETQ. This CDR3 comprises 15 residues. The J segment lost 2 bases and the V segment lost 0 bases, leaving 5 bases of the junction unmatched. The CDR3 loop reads CASSLAGQEAYEQYF. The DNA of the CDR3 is TGCGCCAGCAGCTTGGCCGGACAGGAAGCCTACGAGCAGTACTTC.

CDR3 coding DNA: TGTGCCAGCAGTGAATCATGGGGACAGGGGCCCTACGAGCAGTACTTC. It codes for CASSESWGQGPYEQYF. The genes are TRBV25-1 and TRBJ2-7; 10 nucleotides align to TRBD1. The germline V gene has CDR1 MGHDK and CDR2 SYGVNS. CDR3 length: 16 amino acids. With V trimmed by 1 base and J by 2 bases, 5 bases remained unmatched.

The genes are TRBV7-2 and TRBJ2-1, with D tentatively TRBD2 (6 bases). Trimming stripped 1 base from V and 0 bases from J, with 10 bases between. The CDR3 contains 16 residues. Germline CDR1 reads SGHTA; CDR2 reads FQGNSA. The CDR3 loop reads CASSLGGDPSYNEQFF. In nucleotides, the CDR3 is TGTGCCAGCAGCTTAGGGGGGGACCCCTCCTACAATGAGCAGTTCTTC.